These T cell receptor beta chains were read from a single sample in a study of T-cell memory formation after mild COVID-19. MiXCR was run by TCRdb on the 5' RACE reads, yielding one entry per CDR3 protein. The sample has a few hundred thousand distinct CDR3 sequences, around 15% seen once. Input material: PBMCs or a T cell subset sorted from them (not recorded which). The receptors were sampled from a man aged 18-30 years who had mild COVID-19 (a few samples of this study predate the infection). Cell type and time point are not known. Each CDR3 is given with its conserved first and last residue. The order of the fields is J gene, clone size, D gene, V gene, CDR3 DNA, CDR3 protein. A D gene is named only where the DNA matches it firmly. Expanded clones are given a class, and other clones once, few, many or no size at all.

TRBJ2-3 | - | - | TRBV24-1 | TGTGCCACCAGTGATTCCCAGTTAGATACGCAGTATTTT | CATSDSQLDTQYF
TRBJ1-1 | few | - | TRBV11-2 | TGTGCCAGCAGCTTAGATCGGGAGGACACTGAAGCTTTCTTT | CASSLDREDTEAFF
TRBJ2-5 | - | TRBD2 | TRBV29-1 | TGCAGCGTTGTAAAGCAGGGCCAGCGGGGGACCCAGTACTTC | CSVVKQGQRGTQYF
TRBJ2-1 | - | TRBD2 | TRBV7-9 | TGTGCCAGCAGCTTCGGCCTAGCGGGGGTCCCTGTCTCCTACAATGAGCAGTTCTTC | CASSFGLAGVPVSYNEQFF
TRBJ2-1 | - | TRBD2 | TRBV3-1 | TGTGCCAGCAGCCAGGCCAAGCGGGGGGGCCGGGATGAGCAGTTCTTC | CASSQAKRGGRDEQFF
TRBJ2-7 | - | - | TRBV18 | TGTGCCAGCTCACCACCCTCAGGCAGGGAAAAAGGCGAGCAGTACTTC | CASSPPSGREKGEQYF
TRBJ1-1 | few | - | TRBV5-6 | TGTGCCAGCAGCTTGCCCAGGGGCACTGAAGCTTTCTTT | CASSLPRGTEAFF
TRBJ2-2 | - | TRBD2 | TRBV11-3 | TGTGCCAGCAGCCTCCTCGGGGGGACGAACACCGGGGAGCTGTTTTTT | CASSLLGGTNTGELFF
TRBJ2-4 | many | - | TRBV10-2 | TGCGCCAGCAGGCCAGGGAATCAAAACATTCAGTACTTC | CASRPGNQNIQYF
TRBJ2-2 | many | - | TRBV12-3/TRBV12-4 | TGTGCCAGCAGTCTGACTCGGACCGGGGAGCTGTTTTTT | CASSLTRTGELFF
TRBJ2-1 | few | - | TRBV7-9 | TGTGCCAGCAGCTTTTCTGTGAGGGCTGACGAGCAGTTCTTC | CASSFSVRADEQFF
TRBJ2-1 | - | - | TRBV2 | TGTGCCAGCAGTGACGACAGCTACTCCTACAATGAGCAGTTCTTC | CASSDDSYSYNEQFF
TRBJ1-2 | - | - | TRBV7-8 | TGTGCCAGCAGCTTAGAAGGCAGGGCCCATGGCTACACCTTC | CASSLEGRAHGYTF
TRBJ2-7 | few | TRBD2 | TRBV2 | TGTGCCAGTGGACTAGAGGTCTCCGAGCAGTACTTC | CASGLEVSEQYF
TRBJ2-5 | many | TRBD2 | TRBV5-1 | TGCGCCAGCAGCCTATGGACTAGCGGACAAGAGACCCAGTACTTC | CASSLWTSGQETQYF
TRBJ1-3 | few | - | TRBV3-1 | TGTGCCAGCAGCCAAGCTGATGGAAACACCATATATTTT | CASSQADGNTIYF
TRBJ1-5 | many | TRBD1 | TRBV5-1 | TGCGCCAGCAGCCCCGGGGACAGGCCAATGCCCCAGCATTTT | CASSPGDRPMPQHF
TRBJ2-7 | - | - | TRBV6-6 | TGTGCCAGCAGTTACTGGGGGGCCCACGAGCAGTACTTC | CASSYWGAHEQYF
TRBJ1-1 | - | - | TRBV7-2 | TGTGCCAGCGTGCCAGGGAGTATGAACACTGAAGCTTTCTTT | CASVPGSMNTEAFF
TRBJ2-7 | - | TRBD2 | TRBV7-3 | TGTGCCAGCAGCTTACTAGCGGGGGATCGAGAGCAGTACTTC | CASSLLAGDREQYF
TRBJ1-1 | - | - | TRBV7-2 | TGTGCCAGCAGCAGGAATGGGTTCGGTGAAGCTTTCTTT | CASSRNGFGEAFF
TRBJ2-1 | many | - | TRBV27 | TGTGCCAGCAGTTCTCTGACTAGGGGCTCCTACAATGAGCAGTTCTTC | CASSSLTRGSYNEQFF
TRBJ2-5 | many | - | TRBV7-2 | TGTGCCAGCAGCCGCCCGGGGGAGACCCAGTACTTC | CASSRPGETQYF
TRBJ2-1 | many | TRBD1 | TRBV4-3 | TGCGCCAGCAGCTACTACCCCGGGACAGGGAGGGATGAGCAGTTCTTC | CASSYYPGTGRDEQFF
TRBJ2-7 | - | - | TRBV19 | TGTGCCAGTAGTATGAGCAGGGTCTACGAGCAGTACTTC | CASSMSRVYEQYF
TRBJ2-3 | few | TRBD2 | TRBV5-1 | TGCGCCAGCAGCTTTAGCGGGGGGGTGGATACGCAGTATTTT | CASSFSGGVDTQYF
TRBJ2-7 | once | - | TRBV20-1 | TGCAGTGCAAACAGGGGGGGTCCCTCCTACGAGCAGTACTTC | CSANRGGPSYEQYF
TRBJ2-1 | few | - | TRBV5-1 | TGCGCCAGCAGCTTGGCTGGAGGAGGGGTCTACAATGAGCAGTTCTTC | CASSLAGGGVYNEQFF
TRBJ1-1 | - | - | TRBV4-3 | TGCGCCAGCAGCCAAGGGGCCGGATACACTGAAGCTTTCTTT | CASSQGAGYTEAFF
TRBJ2-5 | few | TRBD1 | TRBV4-3 | TGCGCCAGCAGCCAAGAGGCGAGGGGGCACGAGACCCAGTACTTC | CASSQEARGHETQYF
TRBJ2-3 | - | - | TRBV7-2 | TGTGCCAGCAGCTTAAGGTTCCCCTGGACTCCAAGGGGTACGCAGTATTTT | CASSLRFPWTPRGTQYF
TRBJ2-1 | many | - | TRBV7-9 | TGTGCCAGCAGCTTTGGCCTCGGGGGTTCCTACAATGAGCAGTTCTTC | CASSFGLGGSYNEQFF
TRBJ2-1 | - | - | TRBV20-1 | TGCAGTGCTATCTACGGGACACGGGGCGGGGAGCAGTTCTTC | CSAIYGTRGGEQFF
TRBJ2-1 | many | - | TRBV6-5 | TGTGCCAGCAGCCCCTCCTACAATGAGCAGTTCTTC | CASSPSYNEQFF
TRBJ2-2 | - | TRBD2 | TRBV6-1 | TGTGCCAGCAGTGAAGGGTCTAGCGGTTACACCGGGGAGCTGTTTTTT | CASSEGSSGYTGELFF
TRBJ1-1 | - | - | TRBV7-2 | TGTGCCAGCAGCTTCACTGCCAACACTGAAGCTTTCTTT | CASSFTANTEAFF
TRBJ1-2 | - | - | TRBV11-2 | TGTGCCAGCAGCCACCTACCTGGGGACTATGGCTACACCTTC | CASSHLPGDYGYTF
TRBJ2-7 | few | - | TRBV11-2 | TGTGCCAGCAGCCCCACACGGGGGACCTACGAGCAGTACTTC | CASSPTRGTYEQYF
TRBJ2-2 | - | TRBD2 | TRBV20-1 | TGCAGTGCTAGAGTTGGCGGGGGGGCCGGCGGGGAGCTGTTTTTT | CSARVGGGAGGELFF
TRBJ2-3 | few | - | TRBV9 | TGTGCCAGCAGCGTAGCCTGGTCCGATACGCAGTATTTT | CASSVAWSDTQYF
TRBJ2-6 | - | TRBD1 | TRBV4-1 | TGCGCCAGCAGCGCTACAGGGGCTGGGGCCAACGTCCTGACTTTC | CASSATGAGANVLTF
TRBJ2-3 | - | - | TRBV5-6 | TGTGCCAGCAGCACCCTAGCTTCAGATACGCAGTATTTT | CASSTLASDTQYF
TRBJ1-2 | - | - | TRBV6-2/TRBV6-3 | TGTGCCAGCAGGACGACCAAGGACCGCGAAAACTATGGCTACACCTTC | CASRTTKDRENYGYTF
TRBJ1-1 | - | - | TRBV6-5 | TGTGCCAGCAGTTACGTGGGCCTCGCTTTCTTT | CASSYVGLAFF
TRBJ1-1 | many | - | TRBV20-1 | TGCAGTGCTAGGAGGGGGGGCAACACTGAAGCTTTCTTT | CSARRGGNTEAFF
TRBJ2-3 | many | - | TRBV11-2 | TGTGCCAGCAGCTCCGGGTCCCCAGATACGCAGTATTTT | CASSSGSPDTQYF
TRBJ1-5 | - | - | TRBV6-2/TRBV6-3 | TGTGCCAGCAGTTACCCATTACTTCGACAGGCGGATCAGCCCCAGCATTTT | CASSYPLLRQADQPQHF
TRBJ1-2 | - | - | TRBV6-2/TRBV6-3 | TGTGCCAGCCTACCCTTCGACAGTCCGGGGTACTATGGCTACACCTTC | CASLPFDSPGYYGYTF